Detailed here is one T cell receptor (beta chain). This entry is derived from a study of shared clonotypes between healthy human individuals. Assay: immunoSEQ multiplex PCR; the TCRdb copy retains only in-frame clones and omits some. This table has 2 million to 2.5 million clones, almost 96% appearing once. The CDR3 sequence is 15 residues long. Germline V gene sequence: CDR1 SEHNR, CDR2 FQNEAQ (reference sequence). Trimming stripped 1 base from V and 9 bases from J, with 16 bases between. This TCR was sampled from a man aged 18 to 30 in good health. The sample comprised naive CD4+ T cells sorted from blood. Subset specified: CD45RA+ positively selected. The V and J genes are TRBV7-9 and TRBJ2-1, with a possible D match to TRBD1 (6 bases). CDR3 sequence: CASSLGTVRRGEQFF. The CDR3 DNA is TGTGCCAGCAGCTTAGGGACAGTGCGTCGGGGTGAGCAGTTCTTC.